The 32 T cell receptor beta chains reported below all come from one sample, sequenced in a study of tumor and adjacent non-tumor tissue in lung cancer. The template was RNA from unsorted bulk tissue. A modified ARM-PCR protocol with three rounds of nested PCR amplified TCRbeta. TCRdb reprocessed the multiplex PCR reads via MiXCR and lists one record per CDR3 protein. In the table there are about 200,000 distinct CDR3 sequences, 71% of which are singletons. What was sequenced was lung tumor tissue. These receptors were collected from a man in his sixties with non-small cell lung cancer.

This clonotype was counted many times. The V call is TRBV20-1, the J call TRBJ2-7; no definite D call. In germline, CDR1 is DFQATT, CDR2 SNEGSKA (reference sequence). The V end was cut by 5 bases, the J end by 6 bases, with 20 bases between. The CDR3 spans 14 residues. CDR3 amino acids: CSAAPAQVYGEQYF. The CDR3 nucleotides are TGCAGTGCTGCCCCCGCGCAGGTTTATGGCGAGCAGTACTTC.

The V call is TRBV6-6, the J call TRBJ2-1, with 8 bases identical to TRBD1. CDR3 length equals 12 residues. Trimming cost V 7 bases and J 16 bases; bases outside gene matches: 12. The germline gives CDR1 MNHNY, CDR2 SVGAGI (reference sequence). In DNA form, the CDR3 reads TGTGCCAGCAAAAACGGACAGGGCATAATATTCTTC. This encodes CASKNGQGIIFF.

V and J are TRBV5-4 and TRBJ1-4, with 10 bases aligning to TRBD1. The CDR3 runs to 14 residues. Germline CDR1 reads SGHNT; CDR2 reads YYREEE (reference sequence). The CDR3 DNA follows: TGTATCAGCAGCCCGGGACAGGGGAATGAAAAACTGTTTTTT. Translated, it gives CISSPGQGNEKLFF. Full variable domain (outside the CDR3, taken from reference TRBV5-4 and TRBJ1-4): ETGVTQSPTHLIKTRGQQVTLRCSSQSGHNTVSWYQQALGQGPQFIFQYYREEENGRGNFPPRFSGLQFPNYSSELNVNALELDDSALYLCISSPGQGNEKLFFGSGTQLSVL.

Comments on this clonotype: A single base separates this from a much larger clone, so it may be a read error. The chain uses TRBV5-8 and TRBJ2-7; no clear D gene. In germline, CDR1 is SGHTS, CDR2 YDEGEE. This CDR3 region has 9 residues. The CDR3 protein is CAGSFKQYF. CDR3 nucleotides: TGTGCCGGCAGCTTTAAGCAGTACTTC. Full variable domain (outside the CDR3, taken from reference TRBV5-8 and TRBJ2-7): EAGVTQSPTHLIKTRGQQATLRCSPISGHTSVYWYQQALGLGLQFLLWYDEGEERNRGNFPPRFSGRQFPNYSSELNVNALELEDSALYLCAGSFKQYFGPGTRLTVT.

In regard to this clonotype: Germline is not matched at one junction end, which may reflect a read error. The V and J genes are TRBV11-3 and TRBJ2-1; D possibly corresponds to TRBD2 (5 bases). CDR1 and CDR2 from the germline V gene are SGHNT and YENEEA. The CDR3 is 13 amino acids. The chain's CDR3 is CANSRTVDNEHFF. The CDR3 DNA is TGTGCCAACAGCCGGACTGTCGACAATGAGCATTTCTTC.

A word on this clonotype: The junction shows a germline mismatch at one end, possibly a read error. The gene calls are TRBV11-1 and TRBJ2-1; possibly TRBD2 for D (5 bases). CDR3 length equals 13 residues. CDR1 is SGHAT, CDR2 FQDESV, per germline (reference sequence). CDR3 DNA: TGTGCCGCCAGCTTGGAGCGGTACAATAAGCAGTTCTTC. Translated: CAASLERYNKQFF. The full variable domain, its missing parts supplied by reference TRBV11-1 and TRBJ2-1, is EAEVAQSPRYKITEKSQAVAFWCDPISGHATLYWYRQILGQGPELLVQFQDESVVDDSQLPKDRFSAERLKGVDSTLKIQPAELGDSAMYLCAASLERYNKQFFGPGTRLTVL.

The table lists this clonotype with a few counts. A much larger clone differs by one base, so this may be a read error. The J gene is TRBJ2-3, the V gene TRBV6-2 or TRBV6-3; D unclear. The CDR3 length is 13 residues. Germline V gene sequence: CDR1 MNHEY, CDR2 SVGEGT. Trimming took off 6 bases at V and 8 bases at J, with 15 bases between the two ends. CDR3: CASSLGIPGTQYF. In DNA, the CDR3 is TGTGCCAGCAGCTTGGGGATTCCAGGTACGCAGTATTTT.

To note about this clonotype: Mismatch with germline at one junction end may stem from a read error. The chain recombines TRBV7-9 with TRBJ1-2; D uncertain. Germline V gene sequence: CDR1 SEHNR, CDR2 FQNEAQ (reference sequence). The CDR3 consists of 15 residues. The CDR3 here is CVSSQPGPTLGGYTF. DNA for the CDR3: TGTGTCAGCAGCCAGCCCGGGCCGACCCTCGGTGGCTACACCTTC.

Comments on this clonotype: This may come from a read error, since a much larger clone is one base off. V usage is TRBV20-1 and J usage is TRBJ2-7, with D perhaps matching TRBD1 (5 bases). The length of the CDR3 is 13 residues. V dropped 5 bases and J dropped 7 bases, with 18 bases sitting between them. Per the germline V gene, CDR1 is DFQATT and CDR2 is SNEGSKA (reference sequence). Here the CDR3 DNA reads TGCAGTGCTTGGGCGGACAAGACTGCTGAGCAGTACTTC. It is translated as CSAWADKTAEQYF.

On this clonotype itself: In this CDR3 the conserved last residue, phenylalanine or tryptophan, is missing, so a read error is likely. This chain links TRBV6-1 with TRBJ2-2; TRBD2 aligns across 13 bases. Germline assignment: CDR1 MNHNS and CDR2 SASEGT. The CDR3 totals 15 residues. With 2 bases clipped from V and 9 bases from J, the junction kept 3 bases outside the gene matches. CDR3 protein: CASSETSGGAWELFL. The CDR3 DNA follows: TGTGCCAGCAGTGAAACTAGCGGGGGGGCCTGGGAGCTGTTTCTT.

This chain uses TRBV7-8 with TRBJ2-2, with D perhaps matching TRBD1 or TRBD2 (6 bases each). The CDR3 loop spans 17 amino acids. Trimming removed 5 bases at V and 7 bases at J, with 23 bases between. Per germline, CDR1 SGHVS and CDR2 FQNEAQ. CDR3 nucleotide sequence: TGTGCCAGCAGCAAGGGGGGTGAGACAGTGGGTCACGGGGAGCTGTTTTTT. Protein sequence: CASSKGGETVGHGELFF.

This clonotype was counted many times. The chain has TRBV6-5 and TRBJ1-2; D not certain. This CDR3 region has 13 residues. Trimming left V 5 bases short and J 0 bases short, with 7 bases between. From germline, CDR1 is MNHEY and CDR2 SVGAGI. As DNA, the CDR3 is TGTGCCAGCAGTCCTAGAACTAACTATGGCTACACCTTC. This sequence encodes CASSPRTNYGYTF.

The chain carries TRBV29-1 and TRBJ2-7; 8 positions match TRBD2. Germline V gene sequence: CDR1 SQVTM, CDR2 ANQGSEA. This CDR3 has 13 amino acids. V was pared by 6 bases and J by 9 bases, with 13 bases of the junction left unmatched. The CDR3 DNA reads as TGCAGCGTAACGGTAGCGGGAACCTGCGTGCAGTACTTC. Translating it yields CSVTVAGTCVQYF.

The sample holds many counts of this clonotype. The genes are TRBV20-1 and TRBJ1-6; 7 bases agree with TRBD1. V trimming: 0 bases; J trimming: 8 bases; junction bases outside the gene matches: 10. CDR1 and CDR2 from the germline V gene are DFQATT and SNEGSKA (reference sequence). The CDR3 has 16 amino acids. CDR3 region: CSAREGYTGADSPLHF. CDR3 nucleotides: TGCAGTGCTAGAGAGGGGTATACAGGGGCCGATTCACCCCTCCACTTT.

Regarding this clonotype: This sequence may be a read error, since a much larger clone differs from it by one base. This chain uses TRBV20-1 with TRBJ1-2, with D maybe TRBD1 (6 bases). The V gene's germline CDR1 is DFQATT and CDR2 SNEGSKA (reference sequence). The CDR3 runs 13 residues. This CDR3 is CTAKGGVGDGYTF. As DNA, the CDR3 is TGCACTGCTAAGGGGGGGGTTGGTGACGGCTACACCTTC.

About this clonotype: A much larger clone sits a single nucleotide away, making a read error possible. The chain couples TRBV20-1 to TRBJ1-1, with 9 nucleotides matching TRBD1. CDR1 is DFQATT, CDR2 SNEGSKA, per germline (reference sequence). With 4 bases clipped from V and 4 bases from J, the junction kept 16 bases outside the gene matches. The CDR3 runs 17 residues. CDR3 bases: TGCAGTGCTATAAAACGGGACAGGGAAGGGGTTTTCACTGAAGCTTTCTTT. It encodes CSAIKRDREGVFTEAFF.

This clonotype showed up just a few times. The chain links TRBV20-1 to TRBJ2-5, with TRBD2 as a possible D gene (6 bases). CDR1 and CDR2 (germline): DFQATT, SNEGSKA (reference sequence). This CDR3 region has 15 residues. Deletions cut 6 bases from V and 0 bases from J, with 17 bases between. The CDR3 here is CSALPTSGDQETQYF. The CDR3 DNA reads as TGCAGTGCGCTCCCGACTAGTGGCGACCAAGAGACCCAGTACTTC.

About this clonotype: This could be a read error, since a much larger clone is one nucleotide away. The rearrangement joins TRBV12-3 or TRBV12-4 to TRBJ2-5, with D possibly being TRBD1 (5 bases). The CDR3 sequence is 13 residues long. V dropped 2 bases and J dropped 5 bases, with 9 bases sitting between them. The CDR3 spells CASSLKGFETQYF. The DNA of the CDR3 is TGTGCCAGCAGTTTAAAGGGGTTTGAGACCCAGTACTTC.

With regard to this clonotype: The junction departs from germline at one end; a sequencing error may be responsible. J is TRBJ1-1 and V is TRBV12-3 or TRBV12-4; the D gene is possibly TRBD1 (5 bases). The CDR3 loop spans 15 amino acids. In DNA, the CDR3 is TGTGACAGCAGTTTCCCAGGGATACTGAACACCGAAGCTTTCTTT. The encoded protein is CDSSFPGILNTEAFF.

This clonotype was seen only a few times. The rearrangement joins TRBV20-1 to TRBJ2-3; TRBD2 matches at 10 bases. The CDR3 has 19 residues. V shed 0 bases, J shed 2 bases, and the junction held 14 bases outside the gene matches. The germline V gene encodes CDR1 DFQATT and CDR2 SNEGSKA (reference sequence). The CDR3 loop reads CSARDRKASGSGVTDTQYF. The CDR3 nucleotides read TGCAGTGCTAGAGATCGAAAGGCTAGCGGGAGCGGGGTCACAGATACGCAGTATTTT.

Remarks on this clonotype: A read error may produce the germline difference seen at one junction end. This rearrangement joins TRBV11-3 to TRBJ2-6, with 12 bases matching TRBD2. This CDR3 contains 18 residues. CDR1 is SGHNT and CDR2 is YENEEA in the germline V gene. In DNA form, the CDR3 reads TGTGCCAACAGCTCAGGACTAGCGGGATTCTCTGGGGCCAACGTCCTGACTTTC. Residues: CANSSGLAGFSGANVLTF.

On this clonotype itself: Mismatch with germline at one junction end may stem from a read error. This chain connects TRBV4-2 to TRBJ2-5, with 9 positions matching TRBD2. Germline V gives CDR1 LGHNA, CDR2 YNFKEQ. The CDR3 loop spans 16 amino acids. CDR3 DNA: TGTGCCTGCAGCCAAGGGCTAGCGGGGAGTCAAGAGACCCAGTACTTC. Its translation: CACSQGLAGSQETQYF.

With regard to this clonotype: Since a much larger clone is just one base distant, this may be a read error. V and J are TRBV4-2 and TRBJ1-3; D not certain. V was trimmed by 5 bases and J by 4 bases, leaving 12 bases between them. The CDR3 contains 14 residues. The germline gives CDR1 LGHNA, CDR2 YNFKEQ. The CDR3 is CASSTQQAGNTIYF. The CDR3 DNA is TGTGCCAGCAGCACCCAACAAGCCGGAAACACCATATATTTT.

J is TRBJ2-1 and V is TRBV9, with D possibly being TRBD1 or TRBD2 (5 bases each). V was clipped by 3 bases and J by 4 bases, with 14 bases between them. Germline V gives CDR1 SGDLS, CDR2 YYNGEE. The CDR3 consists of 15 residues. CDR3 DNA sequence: TGTGCCAGCAGCGAGAGGGACGCGGTTTACAATGAGCAGTTCTTC. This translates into CASSERDAVYNEQFF.

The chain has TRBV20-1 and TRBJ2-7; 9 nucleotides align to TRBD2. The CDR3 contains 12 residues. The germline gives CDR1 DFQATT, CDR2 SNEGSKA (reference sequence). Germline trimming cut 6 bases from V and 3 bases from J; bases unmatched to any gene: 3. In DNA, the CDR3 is TGCAGTGCAAATAGCGGGAGCTACGAGCAGTACTTC. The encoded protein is CSANSGSYEQYF.

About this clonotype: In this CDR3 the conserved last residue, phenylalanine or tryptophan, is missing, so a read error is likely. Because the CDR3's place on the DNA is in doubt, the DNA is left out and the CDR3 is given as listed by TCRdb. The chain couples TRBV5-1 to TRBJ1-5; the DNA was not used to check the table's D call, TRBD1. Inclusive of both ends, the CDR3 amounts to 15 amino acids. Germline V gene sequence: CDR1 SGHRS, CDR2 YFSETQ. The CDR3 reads CASSLWTGAGQPQHL.

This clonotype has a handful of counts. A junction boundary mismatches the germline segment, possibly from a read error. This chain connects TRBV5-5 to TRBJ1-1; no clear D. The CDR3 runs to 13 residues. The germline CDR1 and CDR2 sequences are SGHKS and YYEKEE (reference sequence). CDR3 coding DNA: TGTGTCAGCACCGCCGCCTTGAACACTGAAGCTTTCTTT. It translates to CVSTAALNTEAFF.

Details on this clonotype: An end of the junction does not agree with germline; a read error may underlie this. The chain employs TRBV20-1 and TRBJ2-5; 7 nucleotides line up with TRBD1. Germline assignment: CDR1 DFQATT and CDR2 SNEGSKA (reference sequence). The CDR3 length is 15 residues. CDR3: CSARNGQGDGETQYF. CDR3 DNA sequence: TGCAGTGCTAGAAACGGGCAGGGGGATGGGGAGACCCAATACTTC.

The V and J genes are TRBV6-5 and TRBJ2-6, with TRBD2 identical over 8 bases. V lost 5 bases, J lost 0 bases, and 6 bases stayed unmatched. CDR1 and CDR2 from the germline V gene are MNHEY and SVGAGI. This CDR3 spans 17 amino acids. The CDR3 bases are TGTGCCAGCAGTATAGCGGGGTCCAGCTCTGGGGCCAACGTCCTGACTTTC. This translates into CASSIAGSSSGANVLTF.

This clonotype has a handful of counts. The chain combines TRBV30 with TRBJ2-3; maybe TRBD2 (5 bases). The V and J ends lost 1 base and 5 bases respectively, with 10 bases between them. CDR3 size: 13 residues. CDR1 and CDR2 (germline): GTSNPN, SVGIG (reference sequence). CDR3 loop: CAWSGGLKDTQYF. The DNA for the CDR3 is TGTGCCTGGAGTGGAGGGCTTAAAGATACGCAGTATTTT.

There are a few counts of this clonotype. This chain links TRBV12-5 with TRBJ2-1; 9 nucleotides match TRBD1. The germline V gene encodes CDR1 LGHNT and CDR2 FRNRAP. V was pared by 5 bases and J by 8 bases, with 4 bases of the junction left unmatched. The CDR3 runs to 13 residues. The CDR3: CASGLTGGDEQFF. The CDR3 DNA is TGTGCTAGTGGTCTAACAGGGGGCGATGAGCAGTTCTTC. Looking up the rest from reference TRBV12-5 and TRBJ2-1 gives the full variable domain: DARVTQTPRHKVTEMGQEVTMRCQPILGHNTVFWYRQTMMQGLELLAYFRNRAPLDDSGMPKDRFSAEMPDATLATLKIQPSEPRDSAVYFCASGLTGGDEQFFGPGTRLTVL.

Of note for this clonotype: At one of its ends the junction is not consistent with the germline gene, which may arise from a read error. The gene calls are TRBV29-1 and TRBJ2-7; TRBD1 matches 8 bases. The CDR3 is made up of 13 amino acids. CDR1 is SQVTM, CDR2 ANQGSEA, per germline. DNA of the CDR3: TGTAGCGTTACCCGGACAGGGCAATACGAGCAGCACTTC. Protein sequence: CSVTRTGQYEQHF.